The next 12 T cell receptor beta chains were all read from a single sample in a study of PD-L1 blockade in urothelial cancer. Produced via immunoSEQ multiplex PCR; TCRdb's table is partial and in-frame only. The data hold around 66,000 clones, with 88% observed a single time. The time point was: peripheral blood 6 weeks after treatment start. Specimen: PBMCs, collected around atezolizumab (anti-PD-L1) treatment. Receptor source: a man between 60 and 70 years old with urothelial cancer.

The genes are TRBV4-1 and TRBJ1-1; tentative D call: TRBD1 (6 bases). The V gene lost 4 bases and the J gene lost 0 bases, with 15 bases spanning the gap. This CDR3 has 16 amino acids. In germline, CDR1 is MGHRA, CDR2 YSYEKL. In DNA, the CDR3 is TGCGCCAGCAGCCTCCTCGGGACACATCTGAACACTGAAGCTTTCTTT. Translation gives CASSLLGTHLNTEAFF.

The gene calls are TRBV6-1 and TRBJ2-6, with D possibly TRBD1 on 5 matching bases. Between the trimmed V and J ends, which lost 3 bases and 4 bases, there was a span of 10 bases. The CDR3 is 15 residues long. Germline V gene lookup returns CDR1 MNHNS and CDR2 SASEGT. The CDR3 is CASSDRVRGANVLTF. CDR3 coding DNA: TGTGCCAGCAGTGACAGGGTAAGAGGGGCCAACGTCCTGACTTTC.

This clone was detected once. The J gene is TRBJ2-1, the V gene TRBV6-4; TRBD1 matches 9 bases. The J segment lost 4 bases and the V segment lost 0 bases, leaving 4 bases of the junction unmatched. The germline CDR1 and CDR2 sequences are MRHNA and SNTAGT. CDR3 length equals 16 residues. CDR3 in amino acids: CASSDSSGTGYNEQFF. The CDR3, as DNA: TGTGCCAGCAGTGACTCGAGTGGGACAGGGTACAATGAGCAGTTCTTC.

On this clone: This specimen includes other DNA sequences encoding the same CDR3. The rearrangement uses TRBV29-1 and TRBJ2-6, with 9 bases matching TRBD1. Germline V gene data show CDR1 as SQVTM and CDR2 as ANQGSEA. The CDR3 is made up of 14 amino acids. V lost 6 bases, J lost 1 base, and 1 base stayed unmatched. CDR3 region: CSVGQGSGANVLTF. In DNA, the CDR3 is TGCAGCGTCGGACAGGGGTCTGGGGCCAACGTCCTGACTTTC.

Here the CDR3 reads CASSIESLGRYEQYF. The DNA for the CDR3 is TGTGCCAGTAGTATAGAGTCATTGGGCCGTTACGAGCAGTACTTC. The V gene is TRBV19, the J gene TRBJ2-7, with D uncertain. The CDR3 has 15 amino acids. The ends were cut back, 0 bases at V and 4 bases at J, with 13 bases in the middle. Germline CDR1 LNHDA, CDR2 SQIVND (reference sequence).

The chain has TRBV29-1 and TRBJ2-7; TRBD2 agrees at 8 bases. Germline CDR1 and CDR2: SQVTM and ANQGSEA. This CDR3 has 12 residues. V lost 4 bases to trimming and J lost 2 bases; unmatched junction nucleotides: 1. The CDR3: CSVASGPYEQYF. The CDR3 DNA is TGCAGCGTTGCTAGCGGGCCCTACGAGCAGTACTTC.

The rearrangement joins TRBV9 to TRBJ2-7; 13 positions match TRBD2. Losses at the gene ends were 0 bases for V and 4 bases for J; bases not matched to a gene: 4. Per germline, CDR1 SGDLS and CDR2 YYNGEE. The length of the CDR3 is 16 residues. In DNA, the CDR3 is TGTGCCAGCAGCGTAGGGGGACTAGCGGGGACGTACGAGCAGTACTTC. It translates to CASSVGGLAGTYEQYF.

The table lists this clone with a count of one. This rearrangement joins TRBV28 to TRBJ1-2; no definite D call. Per the germline V gene, CDR1 is MDHEN and CDR2 is SYDVKM. The V gene lost 6 bases and the J gene lost 7 bases, with 15 bases spanning the gap. CDR3 length equals 13 residues. The CDR3 DNA sequence: TGTGCCAGCAGAAACTTGGGCGGGCTTGGCTACACCTTC. Protein: CASRNLGGLGYTF.

The gene calls are TRBV6-5 and TRBJ1-2; 8 bases are a match to TRBD1. Per germline, CDR1 MNHEY and CDR2 SVGAGI. This CDR3 spans 12 amino acids. V lost 5 bases and J lost 7; bases outside the gene matches: 3. The CDR3 here is CASSPTGGGYTF. DNA of the CDR3: TGTGCCAGCAGTCCTACAGGGGGTGGCTACACCTTC.

The J gene is TRBJ2-7, the V gene TRBV7-9; 11 positions agree with TRBD2. Germline trimming cut 3 bases from V and 7 bases from J; bases unmatched to any gene: 11. CDR1 and CDR2 from the germline V gene are SEHNR and FQNEAQ (reference sequence). The CDR3 consists of 16 residues. Here the CDR3 reads CASSFLSLAGGLEQYF. For the CDR3, the DNA is TGTGCCAGCAGCTTTCTCAGTTTAGCGGGGGGGCTTGAGCAGTACTTC. The whole variable domain, remainder taken from reference TRBV7-9 and TRBJ2-7, is DTGVSQNPRHKITKRGQNVTFRCDPISEHNRLYWYRQTLGQGPEFLTYFQNEAQLEKSRLLSDRFSAERPKGSFSTLEIQRTEQGDSAMYLCASSFLSLAGGLEQYFGPGTRLTVT.

The chain couples TRBV18 to TRBJ1-1, with TRBD1 matching over 7 bases. The CDR3 totals 13 residues. The V segment lost 3 bases and the J segment 3 bases; nucleotides outside the gene matches: 1. In germline, CDR1 is KGHSH, CDR2 LQKENI. The CDR3 here is CASSPQGDTEAFF. The CDR3 nucleotides read TGTGCCAGCTCACCGCAGGGGGACACTGAAGCTTTCTTT. The complete variable domain, with remaining parts taken from reference TRBV18 and TRBJ1-1, reads NAGVMQNPRHLVRRRGQEARLRCSPMKGHSHVYWYRQLPEEGLKFMVYLQKENIIDESGMPKERFSAEFPKEGPSILRIQQVVRGDSAAYFCASSPQGDTEAFFGQGTRLTVV.

The rearrangement uses TRBV11-1 and TRBJ2-5; possible D gene TRBD2, 6 bases. Germline-derived CDR1 and CDR2 are SGHAT and FQDESV (reference sequence). Trimming took off 3 bases at V and 4 bases at J, with 15 bases between the two ends. The length of the CDR3 is 15 residues. Here the CDR3 reads CASSFRGSRGETQYF. As DNA, the CDR3 is TGTGCCAGCAGCTTTCGGGGGTCGCGGGGAGAGACCCAGTACTTC.